This TCR beta chain was retrieved from a study of T cells in Graves' hyperthyroidism and ophthalmopathy. Using RNA transcripts as the source, TCR beta CDR3 regions were amplified. First-round RT-PCR with HTBI primers amplified the TCR CDR3 region. TCRdb itself ran the multiplex PCR reads through MiXCR, one entry per CDR3 protein. The sample comprises around 260,000 distinct CDR3 sequences, less than 30% of which are singletons, and roughly 24% rests with the top ten. V lost 4 bases, J lost 5 bases, and 5 bases stayed unmatched. CDR1 is MNHNS, CDR2 SASEGT, per germline. This CDR3 has 15 amino acids. The receptor's source is a man in his forties or fifties with Graves' hyperthyroidism that later progressed to Graves' ophthalmopathy. This rearrangement joins TRBV6-1 to TRBJ2-2; TRBD1 aligns across 9 bases. Specimen: blood. CDR3 sequence (DNA): TGTGCCAGCAGTGTAGGGGACAGGGCAACCGGGGAGCTGTTTTTT. Translated, it gives CASSVGDRATGELFF.